These T cell receptor beta chains were read from a single sample in a study of T cells in Graves' hyperthyroidism and ophthalmopathy. TCRdb re-analysed the multiplex PCR reads in MiXCR, keeping a single row per CDR3 protein. The sample lists around 300,000 distinct CDR3 sequences; around 22% were seen once. Sequences were obtained from blood. These receptors all stem from a young man with Graves' ophthalmopathy. Both conserved end residues are part of each CDR3. The order of the fields is D gene, V gene, J gene, CDR3 protein. The D gene is left open where the match is weak.

.	TRBV6-1	TRBJ1-1	CASTEPTGRMTEAFF
.	TRBV12-3/TRBV12-4	TRBJ1-1	CASSSGQKNTEAFF
.	TRBV5-6	TRBJ2-3	CASSHDRGPRGDTQYF
.	TRBV11-3	TRBJ2-1	CASSLGEGRYNEQFF
.	TRBV7-9	TRBJ2-1	CASSFETGNEQFF
TRBD1	TRBV2	TRBJ2-3	CAIAGTGPSTDTQYF
.	TRBV6-5	TRBJ1-4	CASSWQTNEKLFF
.	TRBV6-2/TRBV6-3	TRBJ2-1	CASSYPTGGGGGYNEQFF
TRBD1	TRBV5-1	TRBJ1-5	CVSSLDRGQPQHF
TRBD1	TRBV9	TRBJ2-7	CASSPRDRGYEQYF
.	TRBV28	TRBJ2-7	CASSPPLAPNTYEQYF
.	TRBV6-2/TRBV6-3	TRBJ2-7	CASSQNSVGSYEQYF
TRBD1	TRBV27	TRBJ2-7	CASTTWTGAYEQYF
TRBD2	TRBV28	TRBJ2-7	CASSSGTSGSDEQYF
.	TRBV24-1	TRBJ2-1	CATSVDTVGEQFF
.	TRBV15	TRBJ2-2	CATSRTREYGTGELFF